In this sample, the clone carrying this T cell receptor (beta chain) turned up many times. Its target is not known. Unique molecular identifiers featured in how the TCRbeta library was prepared. TCRdb re-derived calls from the PCR reads in MiXCR, one entry per CDR3 protein. The repertoire has about 31,000 distinct CDR3 sequences, 5% to 7.5% of them found once; the top ten carry roughly a quarter. The entry originates in a study of T-cell reconstitution after alpha-beta-depleted transplantation in children. J gave up 2 bases and V 2 bases, and 16 bases lay outside the gene matches. Germline-derived CDR1 and CDR2 are SGHTA and FQGTGA. The length of the CDR3 is 19 residues. Study findings and constraints: In patients about two months after transplant, alpha-beta T cells reportedly arose from several hundred expanded graft clones.

Here the sequenced sample was peripheral blood, taken 60 days after TCRalphabeta/CD19-depleted stem cell transplant. The rearrangement joins TRBV7-3 to TRBJ2-3; TRBD1 agrees at 7 bases. The receptor was derived from a child less than two years old who had a stem cell transplant for acute myeloid leukemia, so the T cells may come from the graft donor. The chain's CDR3 is CASSLLVHTGAGLTDTQYF. The CDR3 coding sequence is TGTGCCAGCAGCTTACTTGTCCACACAGGGGCCGGTCTCACAGATACGCAGTATTTT.